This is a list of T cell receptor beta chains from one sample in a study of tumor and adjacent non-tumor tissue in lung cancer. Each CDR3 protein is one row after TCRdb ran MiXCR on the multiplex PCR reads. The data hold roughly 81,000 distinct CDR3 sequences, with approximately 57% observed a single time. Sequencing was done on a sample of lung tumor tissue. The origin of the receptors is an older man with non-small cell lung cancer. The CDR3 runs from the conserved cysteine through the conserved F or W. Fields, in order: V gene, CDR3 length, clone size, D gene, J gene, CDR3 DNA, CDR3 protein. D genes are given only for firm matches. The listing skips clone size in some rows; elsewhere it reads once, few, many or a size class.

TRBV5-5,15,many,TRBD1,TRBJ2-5,TGTGCCAGCAGGAGGAGACAGGGATCGGGAGAGACCCAGTACTTC,CASRRRQGSGETQYF
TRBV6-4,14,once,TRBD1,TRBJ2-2,TGTGCCAGCAGTGTGGTAGGGGGCCCCGGGAAGCTGTTTTTT,CASSVVGGPGKLFF
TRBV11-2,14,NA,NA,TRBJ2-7,TGTAACAGCAGCCCCCTCACGGTAAGAAACGAGCAGTACTTC,CNSSPLTVRNEQYF
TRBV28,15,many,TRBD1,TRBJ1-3,TGTGCCAGCAGTTTCAGGGGGATGCCTGGAAACACCATATATTTT,CASSFRGMPGNTIYF
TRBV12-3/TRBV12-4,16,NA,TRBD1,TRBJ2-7,TGTGCCAGCAGTAAATCCGGGACAGGGGCCCGAGACGAGCAGCGCTTC,CASSKSGTGARDEQRF
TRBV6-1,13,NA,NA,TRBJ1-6,TGTGCAGTGAAGGGGGTTTGGAATTCACCACTCCACTTT,CAVKGVWNSPLHF
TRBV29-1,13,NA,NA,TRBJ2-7,TGCAGCGTATCACAGGGTGGGATCAATGAGCAGTACTTC,CSVSQGGINEQYF
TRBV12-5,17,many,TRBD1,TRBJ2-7,TGTGCTAGTGGTTTGTTTACTTGGGAGACAGGGATGGGCGAGCAGTACTTC,CASGLFTWETGMGEQYF
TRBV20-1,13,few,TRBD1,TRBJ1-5,TGCAGTGCCCCCACAGGGGTCGATCAGCCCCAGCATTTT,CSAPTGVDQPQHF
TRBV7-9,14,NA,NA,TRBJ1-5,TGTGCCAGCAGCTTTTCCGGGGCGAATCAGTCCCAGCATTTT,CASSFSGANQSQHF
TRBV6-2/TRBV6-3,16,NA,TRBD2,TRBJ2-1,TGTGCCAACACCCTCACCCCACTAGCGGGGAGGGATGAGCAGTTCTTC,CANTLTPLAGRDEQFF
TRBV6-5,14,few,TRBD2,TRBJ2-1,TGTGCCAGCAGTCTTAGCGGGAGTCATAATGAGCAGTTCTTC,CASSLSGSHNEQFF
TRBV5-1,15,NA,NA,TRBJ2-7,TGCGCAAGCAGCTTGGAAGATCAGGGGGGCTACGAGCAGTACTTC,CASSLEDQGGYEQYF
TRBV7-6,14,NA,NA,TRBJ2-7,TGTGCCAGCAGCTTAGAGGGTTCAGGTAGGGAGCAGTACTTC,CASSLEGSGREQYF
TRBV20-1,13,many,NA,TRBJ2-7,TGCAGTGCTAGGGAGGACGGGTCTTACGAGCAGTACTTC,CSAREDGSYEQYF
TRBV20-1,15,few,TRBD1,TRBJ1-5,TGCAGTGCTAGAGTCTTGGGACAGAGCAGTCAGCCCCAGCATTTT,CSARVLGQSSQPQHF
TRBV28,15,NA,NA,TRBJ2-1,TGTGCCACGGACAGTGGACCTATAAGGAACAATGAGCAGTTCTTC,CATDSGPIRNNEQFF
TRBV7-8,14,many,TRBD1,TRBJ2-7,TGTGCCAGCAGCTTAGCAGGGGGCGCCTACGAGCAGTACTTC,CASSLAGGAYEQYF
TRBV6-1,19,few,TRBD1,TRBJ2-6,TGTGCCAGCAGTGAAGTAACAACGGACAGGGGGCATGGGGCCAACGTCCTGACTTTC,CASSEVTTDRGHGANVLTF